This is a list of T cell receptor beta chains from one sample in a study of cytotoxic CD8 clonotypes in ibrutinib-treated CLL. Sequencing used immunoSEQ multiplex PCR; TCRdb keeps in-frame clones, though not all of them. This sample has about 310,000 clones; roughly 79% occur once, and the top ten carry roughly 7%. The starting material was PBMCs, obtained before ibrutinib treatment. These receptors were collected from a human donor with chronic lymphocytic leukemia. Both conserved end residues are part of each CDR3. D genes are given only for firm matches. The size entry is marked missing in some rows and otherwise reads once, few, many or a size class.

V: TRBV27; J: TRBJ2-2; D: TRBD1; size: .; CDR3: CASRPGQGRKNTGELFF; DNA: TGTGCCAGCAGACCGGGACAGGGGCGAAAAAACACCGGGGAGCTGTTTTTT
V: TRBV5-1; J: TRBJ2-7; D: TRBD2; size: .; CDR3: CASGAGGTGDEQYF; DNA: TGCGCCAGCGGCGCGGGAGGGACGGGGGACGAGCAGTACTTC
V: TRBV19; J: TRBJ1-5; D: .; size: .; CDR3: CASRHQDTYNQPQHF; DNA: TGTGCCAGTAGGCACCAGGACACTTACAATCAGCCCCAGCATTTT
V: TRBV18; J: TRBJ1-5; D: .; size: few; CDR3: CASSQTGPNQPQHF; DNA: TGTGCCAGCTCACAAACCGGACCCAATCAGCCCCAGCATTTT
V: TRBV14; J: TRBJ2-4; D: .; size: .; CDR3: CASSQDRGRGVGDIQYF; DNA: TGTGCCAGCAGCCAAGACCGCGGCCGTGGTGTTGGTGACATTCAGTACTTC
V: TRBV10-3; J: TRBJ1-2; D: .; size: .; CDR3: CAISESGKPGGYTF; DNA: TGTGCCATCAGTGAGTCGGGGAAGCCGGGGGGCTACACCTTC
V: TRBV19; J: TRBJ1-1; D: .; size: .; CDR3: CASSTQGRTEAFF; DNA: TGTGCCAGTAGTACACAGGGTCGCACTGAAGCTTTCTTT
V: TRBV2; J: TRBJ1-4; D: .; size: .; CDR3: CASSEAVGSKLFF; DNA: TGTGCCAGCAGTGAAGCTGTGGGCAGCAAACTGTTTTTT
V: TRBV27; J: TRBJ2-3; D: .; size: .; CDR3: CASTPGRRWSDTQYF; DNA: TGTGCCAGCACTCCAGGTCGTAGGTGGTCAGATACGCAGTATTTT
V: TRBV6-5; J: TRBJ2-2; D: .; size: .; CDR3: CASSDKGPGELFF; DNA: TGTGCCAGCAGTGACAAGGGACCCGGGGAGCTGTTTTTT
V: TRBV9; J: TRBJ1-1; D: .; size: .; CDR3: CASSPDRGTEAFF; DNA: TGTGCCAGCAGCCCCGACAGAGGCACTGAAGCTTTCTTT
V: TRBV27; J: TRBJ2-5; D: TRBD1; size: .; CDR3: CASKQGLETQYF; DNA: TGTGCCAGTAAACAGGGGTTAGAGACCCAGTACTTC
V: TRBV9; J: TRBJ1-1; D: .; size: .; CDR3: CASSVGQGGGTEAFF; DNA: TGTGCCAGCAGCGTAGGACAAGGGGGTGGTACTGAAGCTTTCTTT
V: TRBV9; J: TRBJ1-2; D: .; size: .; CDR3: CASSVGQGSGYTF; DNA: TGTGCCAGCAGCGTAGGGCAGGGCTCTGGCTACACCTTC
V: TRBV5-1; J: TRBJ2-1; D: TRBD2; size: .; CDR3: CASSPGLAGGGDNEQFF; DNA: TGCGCCAGCAGCCCCGGACTAGCGGGAGGGGGTGACAATGAGCAGTTCTTC
V: TRBV30; J: TRBJ2-1; D: .; size: once; CDR3: CAWSPGSSNWNEQFF; DNA: TGTGCCTGGAGTCCGGGATCCTCTAACTGGAATGAGCAGTTCTTC
V: TRBV29-1; J: TRBJ2-2; D: .; size: .; CDR3: CSVSGPFGAGELFF; DNA: .
V: TRBV10-3; J: TRBJ1-1; D: TRBD1; size: .; CDR3: CAISVPGQGNPEAFF; DNA: TGTGCCATCAGTGTTCCGGGACAGGGGAACCCTGAAGCTTTCTTT
V: TRBV6-6; J: TRBJ2-7; D: .; size: .; CDR3: CASSYVDGEQYF; DNA: TGTGCCAGCAGTTACGTCGATGGCGAGCAGTACTTC
V: TRBV7-3; J: TRBJ2-2; D: TRBD2; size: few; CDR3: CASSYLAGASTGELFF; DNA: TGTGCCAGCAGCTACCTAGCGGGAGCCTCCACCGGGGAGCTGTTTTTT
V: TRBV30; J: TRBJ2-5; D: TRBD1; size: .; CDR3: CAWSDGQGSRTQYF; DNA: TGTGCCTGGAGTGACGGACAGGGCAGTCGGACCCAGTACTTC
V: TRBV14; J: TRBJ2-7; D: TRBD2; size: .; CDR3: CASSLAGFEQYF; DNA: TGTGCCAGCAGCCTAGCGGGTTTTGAGCAGTACTTC
V: TRBV5-1; J: TRBJ1-3; D: .; size: .; CDR3: CASSSQGSGNTIYF; DNA: TGCGCCAGCAGCTCACAGGGATCTGGAAACACCATATATTTT
V: TRBV18; J: TRBJ1-2; D: .; size: .; CDR3: CASSPRQMEGYTF; DNA: TGTGCCAGCTCACCACGCCAGATGGAAGGCTACACCTTC
V: TRBV2; J: TRBJ2-5; D: .; size: .; CDR3: CASSGATQETQYF; DNA: TGTGCCAGCAGTGGGGCTACGCAAGAGACCCAGTACTTC
V: TRBV27; J: TRBJ1-3; D: .; size: few; CDR3: CASSSAVAGNTIYF; DNA: TGTGCCAGCAGTTCGGCGGTTGCTGGAAACACCATATATTTT
V: TRBV9; J: TRBJ2-1; D: .; size: once; CDR3: CASSVAMTIDNEQFF; DNA: TGTGCCAGCAGCGTAGCAATGACGATCGACAATGAGCAGTTCTTC
V: TRBV5-1; J: TRBJ2-5; D: .; size: .; CDR3: CASSFGLRDTRETQYF; DNA: TGCGCCAGCAGTTTCGGCCTGCGGGACACTCGGGAGACCCAGTACTTC
V: TRBV4-1; J: TRBJ1-2; D: .; size: few; CDR3: CASSQWQGYGYTF; DNA: TGCGCCAGCAGCCAATGGCAGGGCTATGGCTACACCTTC
V: TRBV27; J: TRBJ1-5; D: .; size: few; CDR3: CASSFRQGRAQHF; DNA: TGTGCCAGCAGTTTTAGGCAGGGAAGGGCCCAGCATTTT
V: TRBV28; J: TRBJ2-7; D: TRBD2; size: .; CDR3: CASSTRISGARYEQYF; DNA: TGTGCCAGCAGTACCCGAATAAGCGGGGCAAGATACGAGCAGTACTTC
V: TRBV5-4; J: TRBJ2-1; D: TRBD2; size: .; CDR3: CASSTQLAGVSNEQFF; DNA: TGTGCCAGCAGCACACAACTAGCGGGAGTTAGCAATGAGCAGTTCTTC
V: TRBV7-9; J: TRBJ2-1; D: .; size: .; CDR3: CASSSWVGAHNEQFF; DNA: TGTGCCAGCAGCTCCTGGGTTGGGGCCCACAATGAGCAGTTCTTC
V: TRBV19; J: TRBJ2-1; D: TRBD1; size: .; CDR3: CASSRDRNNEQFF; DNA: TGTGCCAGTAGTCGGGACAGAAACAATGAGCAGTTCTTC
V: TRBV6-5; J: TRBJ2-7; D: .; size: .; CDR3: CASSHRVSYEQYF; DNA: TGTGCCAGCAGTCACAGGGTTTCCTACGAGCAGTACTTC
V: TRBV20-1; J: TRBJ2-7; D: .; size: .; CDR3: CSVRRVYEQYF; DNA: TGCAGTGTCAGAAGGGTCTACGAGCAGTACTTC
V: TRBV6-4; J: TRBJ2-7; D: .; size: .; CDR3: CASSDKGSSYEQYF; DNA: TGTGCCAGCAGTGACAAGGGTAGCTCCTACGAGCAGTACTTC
V: TRBV4-1; J: TRBJ2-3; D: TRBD1; size: few; CDR3: CASSQTGGYTDTQYF; DNA: TGCGCCAGCAGCCAGACAGGGGGATACACAGATACGCAGTATTTT
V: TRBV5-1; J: TRBJ2-5; D: TRBD2; size: .; CDR3: CASSLELAGGQLETQYF; DNA: TGCGCCAGCAGCTTGGAACTAGCGGGAGGGCAACTGGAGACCCAGTACTTC